This T cell receptor beta chain was sequenced for a study of cytotoxic CD8 clonotypes in ibrutinib-treated CLL. To note about this clone: The antigen is not known.

In germline, CDR1 is SGHDT, CDR2 YYEEEE. Losses at the gene ends were 4 bases for V and 6 bases for J; bases not matched to a gene: 4. The CDR3 spans 14 residues. Overall study findings and caveats: Higher circulating CD8+ T-cell counts strongly accompanied higher baseline clonality, above age-matched healthy donors. Public clonotypes, rarely seen, contracted or held steady on treatment.

The method was immunoSEQ multiplex PCR; TCRdb's version includes in-frame clones alone and lacks a portion of them. The sample lists about 49,000 clones; 53% were seen once. Sequencing used PBMCs, obtained after 12 months of ibrutinib treatment. This receptor was identified in a human donor with chronic lymphocytic leukemia. This chain uses TRBV5-6 with TRBJ2-7, with 13 bases lining up with TRBD2. Written as DNA, the CDR3 is TGTGCCAGCAGCCTGGGACTAGCGGGAAGCGAGCAGTACTTC. Its translation is CASSLGLAGSEQYF.